The TCR beta chain under discussion was sequenced for a study of T cells expressing NK-cell markers. Reprocessing the 5' RACE reads, TCRdb reports a single entry for every CDR3 protein and omits DNA. The sample table includes 150,000 to 200,000 distinct CDR3 sequences. CDR1 is KGHSH, CDR2 LQKENI, per germline. CDR3 length: 17 amino acids. The rearrangement uses TRBV18 and TRBJ1-6; no DNA is available, so the TRBD1 call from TCRdb remains unchecked. The clonotype comes from a woman aged 18 to 75 in good health. Sequenced input: blood T cells: a sorted CD56 or NKG2C T cell subset, CD4+ or CD8+ T cells, or bulk PBMC T cells (not recorded which). The chain's CDR3 is CASSPVADKTYNSPLHF.